The entry below describes one T cell receptor (beta chain). The target of this receptor is not known. Base qualities are missing; no much larger clone stands one base away. The time point label for this specimen denotes: baseline before first vaccination. Vaccinee samples were obtained from the UK trials COV001 and COV002, which included a single-blind randomized controlled phase 2/3 trial of AZD1222 (ChAdOx1 nCoV-19) in healthy adults. For TCRbeta chain sequencing, PBMC samples were collected from trial participants at day 0 and at day 28 after the second dose. These data originate in a study of T cell responses to AZD1222 COVID-19 vaccine (dated by TCRdb to about 2021). A note on the overall study: Because spike-specific TCR depth and breadth did not differ between the two schedules, AZD1222 recipients who got a second dose at roughly 4 weeks were pooled with those who got a second dose at roughly 12 weeks. TCR sequencing was performed for more than 230 trial participants, of whom roughly 200 were given two doses of AZD1222 and approximately 25 were given two doses of MenACWY control vaccine. Trial participants were enrolled by age into 18-55, 56-69 and 70-plus year subgroups, with roughly 160, 29 and 62 TCR-sequenced participants respectively.

What the study reported, not specific to this receptor: Because no day 14 peak-response samples were available, repertoires were characterized only after the peak T cell response. After two AZD1222 doses, both the breadth and the depth of spike-specific TCRs were significantly higher than at day 0 and than in MenACWY recipients. Nearly half of unique spike-specific TCRs reportedly recognized epitopes outside regions mutated in the B.1.351 and B.1.1.7 variants. Conclusions about previously exposed vaccinees are limited because only six or seven AZD1222 recipients were SARS-CoV-2 seropositive at baseline. In the small 56-69-year group, the increase in depth fell short of significance, most likely because of low power. The whole spike protein was spanned by vaccine-associated CD4 TCRs, and dominant responses were seen in regions 160-218 and 743-854. Most participants were white British and females outnumbered males, and the authors suggested that clonal diversity may have been underestimated.

The CDR3 regions of human TCRbeta chains were analyzed by immunosequencing. On the study's bioinformatics: Repertoire TCRs were checked for matches against a reference library of SARS-CoV-2-specific TCRs that had been generated using the MIRA antigen-specificity platform. Breadth was defined as the fraction of unique TCRs that were SARS-CoV-2-associated, and depth was defined as the fraction of total T cells that were SARS-CoV-2-associated. Using the MIRA data, every spike-specific TCR was mapped to the spike region that the TCR reacted to and assigned to either a CD4 or a CD8 class. Log10-transformed breadth and depth values were compared by one-way ANOVA with Sidak's multiple comparisons tests. The source is immuneACCESS, and TCRdb retained only in-frame sequences with V and J called. Part of the clones is not carried over; for the studies checked, unresolved V genes explain less than half of this, and the remainder is unexplained. For V, J and clone size, that table is used; D and trimming come from the DNA. Within this sample are tens of thousands of clones, with 88% of them counted one time only. The ten largest make up roughly 7.3% of the sample.

The CDR3 starts with the cysteine, ends with the phenylalanine, and has 15 residues. Solely the CDR3 DNA is kept, with 45 bases framed from the first base. Germline trimming amounts to 5 bases on V and 1 base on J, with 5 as the count of junction bases outside the gene matches. As encoded in the germline V gene, CDR1 is MDHEN while CDR2 is SYDVKM. This chain is built from TRBV28 and TRBJ1-2; 9 nucleotides in the junction match TRBD1. The sequencing used peripheral blood, collected on day 0 of AZD1222 vaccination. This receptor was obtained from an adult in good health. The base sequence is TGTGCCAGCAGTCCAGAGGGACAGGGTAACTATGGCTACACCTTC. Its protein product is CASSPEGQGNYGYTF.